This TCR beta chain stems from a study of human T cells and chemical hapten exposure. Study information: Skin on the upper inner arm, approximately 2 cm by approximately 2 cm in size, was sensitized with 2% DPC.

Concerning this clonotype itself: As yet, its antigen is unknown.

Study-wide results and caveats: While controls formed fewer of them, expanded TCRs formed significantly more large CDR3 similarity clusters.

Documented time point: patch test 3, about 24 weeks after DPC sensitization. The treatment: therapeutic diphenylcyclopropenone sensitization with weekly scalp DPC. Within the library, unique molecular identifiers were attached to each individual cDNA molecule. TCRdb recomputed calls from the RACE reads with MiXCR, one row per CDR3 protein. Of under 130,000 distinct CDR3 sequences in the sample, 30% to 35% are singletons; the top ten hold around 2.8%. CDR1 and CDR2 (germline): SEHNR, FQNEAQ (reference sequence). V was cut by 2 bases and J by 2 bases, with 7 bases left in between. The CDR3 is made up of 13 amino acids.

The chain links TRBV7-9 to TRBJ2-7, with D uncertain. The sample was whole blood, taken in connection with sensitization to the hapten diphenylcyclopropenone (DPC). The sequence was collected from a man between 35 and 55 years old with alopecia areata. Some clones in this sample may be carry-over from other donors' samples. CDR3 sequence: CASSLPQTYEQYF. DNA of the CDR3: TGTGCCAGCAGCTTACCCCAAACCTACGAGCAGTACTTC.